The 15 T cell receptor beta chains presented below share a single source sample, sequenced in a study of T cell repertoires in cytomegalovirus infection. No antigens are known for them. TCRdb recomputed calls from the reads with MiXCR, one row per CDR3 protein. The table records approximately 770,000 distinct CDR3 sequences, 29% of them present only once. The starting material was cultured CD8+ T cells from PBMCs, obtained from culture after CMV antigen stimulation. The source of these receptors is a human donor in good health (CMV status not recorded). Some clones in this sample may be carry-over from other donors' samples.

This clonotype came up many times. This chain uses TRBV7-6 with TRBJ2-1; tentative D call: TRBD1 (6 bases). CDR3 size: 15 residues. Trimming took 6 bases from V and 0 from J, leaving 12 bases between them. Germline V lookup: CDR1 SGHVS, CDR2 FNYEAQ. The DNA for the CDR3 is TGTGCCAGCAGTTTTGACAGGTCCTCCTACAATGAGCAGTTCTTC. This sequence encodes CASSFDRSSYNEQFF.

The V gene is TRBV29-1, the J gene TRBJ2-6; D uncertain. The CDR3 has 15 residues. Germline V gene sequence: CDR1 SQVTM, CDR2 ANQGSEA. V gave up 2 bases and J gave up 2 bases, with 10 bases separating them. CDR3 protein: CSVESRKAGANVLTF. CDR3 in DNA: TGCAGCGTTGAAAGTAGGAAGGCTGGGGCCAACGTCCTGACTTTC.

Ten or more counts support this clonotype. The V gene is TRBV12-3 or TRBV12-4, the J gene TRBJ1-1; D perhaps matches TRBD1 (5 bases). V was shortened by 6 bases and J by 2 bases, with 13 bases between the two germline ends. There are 14 residues in the CDR3. The CDR3 DNA reads TGTGCCAGCAGCCCTGGGGGAGTAAACACTGAAGCTTTCTTT. This gives the protein CASSPGGVNTEAFF.

This clonotype turned up a few times. The V gene is TRBV9, the J gene TRBJ1-6, with 7 bases matching TRBD1. The CDR3 contains 15 residues. V trimming: 3 bases; J trimming: 3 bases; junction bases outside the gene matches: 3. CDR1 SGDLS and CDR2 YYNGEE come from the germline V gene. This CDR3 is CASSENRGYNSPLHF. The CDR3 region has the DNA TGTGCCAGCAGCGAGAACAGGGGCTATAATTCACCCCTCCACTTT.

The chain couples TRBV4-1 to TRBJ1-5, with D unresolved. The V end was cut by 5 bases, the J end by 3 bases, with 14 bases between. CDR3 length equals 15 residues. Germline values: CDR1 MGHRA, CDR2 YSYEKL. The CDR3 bases are TGCGCCAGCAGCGCTTTCAGCAGCTCCAATCAGCCCCAGCATTTT. This sequence encodes CASSAFSSSNQPQHF.

This clonotype was seen many times. The rearrangement links TRBV7-8 to TRBJ2-5; the match to TRBD2 covers 7 bases. CDR1 is SGHVS and CDR2 is FQNEAQ in the germline V gene. Germline trimming cut 4 bases from V and 3 bases from J; bases unmatched to any gene: 8. This CDR3 contains 15 residues. DNA for the CDR3: TGTGCCAGCAGCTCGCTAGCGGCGATTGAAGAGACCCAGTACTTC. Protein product: CASSSLAAIEETQYF.

This clonotype was observed a few times. CDR3 in amino acids: CASSLENRVTEAFF. The CDR3 DNA reads as TGTGCCAGCAGCTTAGAGAACAGGGTTACTGAAGCTTTCTTT. The chain couples TRBV13 to TRBJ1-1, with D possibly TRBD1 on 6 matching bases. Germline loops: CDR1 PRHDT, CDR2 FYEKMQ (reference sequence). The CDR3 spans 14 residues. Between the trimmed V and J ends, which lost 1 base and 5 bases, there was a span of 11 bases.

This chain links TRBV4-1 with TRBJ2-2, with TRBD1 matching 7 bases. This CDR3 has 18 amino acids. J lost 7 bases, V lost 3 bases, and 17 bases had no gene match. CDR1 and CDR2 from the germline V gene are MGHRA and YSYEKL. The CDR3 DNA reads as TGCGCCAGCAGCCACCTCCCCTTAATACAGGGGATGTTCGGGGAGCTGTTTTTT. This translates into CASSHLPLIQGMFGELFF.

The sample holds a few counts of this clonotype. The rearrangement links TRBV4-2 to TRBJ2-7; D unclear. CDR3 length equals 13 residues. From germline, CDR1 is LGHNA and CDR2 YNFKEQ. The V end was cut by 0 bases, the J end by 4 bases, with 7 bases between. CDR3 sequence reads: CASSQDRSYEQYV. The CDR3 region has the DNA TGTGCCAGCAGCCAAGATAGAAGTTACGAGCAGTACGTC.

The sample holds a few counts of this clonotype. CDR3 sequence reads: CASSGPGDYYNSPLHF. The CDR3 nucleotides are TGTGCCAGCAGTGGCCCAGGGGATTACTATAATTCACCCCTCCACTTT. This chain links TRBV6-1 with TRBJ1-6; possibly TRBD1 for D (6 bases). V gave up 4 bases and J gave up 3 bases, with 13 bases separating them. This CDR3 contains 16 residues. In germline, CDR1 is MNHNS, CDR2 SASEGT.

This clonotype was seen more than once but under ten times. The chain carries TRBV2 and TRBJ2-7; D may be TRBD1 (6 bases). CDR3 length: 12 residues. Trimming removed 5 bases from V and 2 bases from J, with 7 bases in between. The germline CDR1 and CDR2 sequences are SNHLY and FYNNEI. CDR3 protein: CASSWDTYEQYV. The CDR3 DNA sequence: TGTGCCAGCAGTTGGGACACCTACGAGCAGTACGTC.

This clonotype appeared a few times. The rearrangement uses TRBV6-5 and TRBJ2-5; D possibly uses TRBD1 or TRBD2 (5 bases each). Germline CDR1 and CDR2: MNHEY and SVGAGI. The CDR3 loop spans 15 amino acids. V was pared by 2 bases and J by 5 bases, with 15 bases between. CDR3 sequence: CASSYTGALAETQYF. The DNA of the CDR3 is TGTGCCAGCAGTTACACCGGGGCGCTTGCGGAGACCCAGTACTTC.

This clonotype was seen just once. CDR3 protein: CASSLSDRGDGYTF. CDR3 nucleotides: TGCGCCAGCAGCCTCTCGGACAGGGGGGACGGCTACACCTTC. This chain connects TRBV5-1 to TRBJ1-2, with 10 bases identical to TRBD1. V dropped 4 bases and J dropped 8; count of bases not matched to a gene: 8. The CDR3 is 14 residues long. The germline V gene encodes CDR1 SGHRS and CDR2 YFSETQ. The full variable domain, with the rest looked up from reference TRBV5-1 and TRBJ1-2, is KAGVTQTPRYLIKTRGQQVTLSCSPISGHRSVSWYQQTPGQGLQFLFEYFSETQRNKGNFPGRFSGRQFSNSRSEMNVSTLELGDSALYLCASSLSDRGDGYTFGSGTRLTVV.

The chain couples TRBV27 to TRBJ2-7; the D gene is possibly TRBD1 (6 bases). V gave up 6 bases and J gave up 7 bases, with 13 bases separating them. CDR3 length: 12 amino acids. Per the germline V gene, CDR1 is MNHEY and CDR2 is SMNVEV (reference sequence). CDR3 DNA sequence: TGTGCCAGCAGACAGGGCATTGGGGAGCAGTACGTC. Translating it yields CASRQGIGEQYV.

This clonotype was detected only a few times. CDR3 in amino acids: CASSLRPDYEQYV. The CDR3 DNA is TGTGCCAGCAGCCTTCGTCCGGACTACGAGCAGTACGTC. V usage is TRBV12-3 or TRBV12-4 and J usage is TRBJ2-7; D is undetermined. Deletions cut 6 bases from V and 3 bases from J, with 12 bases between. The length of the CDR3 is 13 residues.